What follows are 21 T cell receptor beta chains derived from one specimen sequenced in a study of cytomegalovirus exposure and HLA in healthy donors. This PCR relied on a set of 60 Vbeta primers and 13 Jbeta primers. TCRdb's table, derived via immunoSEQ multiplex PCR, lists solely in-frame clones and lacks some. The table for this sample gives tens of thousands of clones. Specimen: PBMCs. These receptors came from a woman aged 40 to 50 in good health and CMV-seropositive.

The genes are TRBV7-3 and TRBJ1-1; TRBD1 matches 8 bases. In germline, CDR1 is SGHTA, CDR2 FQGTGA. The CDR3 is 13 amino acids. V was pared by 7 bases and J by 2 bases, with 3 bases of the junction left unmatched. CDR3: CASNTGGNTEAFF. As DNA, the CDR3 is TGTGCCAGCAACACAGGGGGTAACACTGAAGCTTTCTTT.

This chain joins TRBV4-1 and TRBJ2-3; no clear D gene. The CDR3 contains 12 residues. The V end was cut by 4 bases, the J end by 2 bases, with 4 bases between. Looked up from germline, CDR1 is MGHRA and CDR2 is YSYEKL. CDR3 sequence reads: CASSPPTDTQYF. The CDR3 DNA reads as TGCGCCAGCAGCCCTCCCACAGATACGCAGTATTTT.

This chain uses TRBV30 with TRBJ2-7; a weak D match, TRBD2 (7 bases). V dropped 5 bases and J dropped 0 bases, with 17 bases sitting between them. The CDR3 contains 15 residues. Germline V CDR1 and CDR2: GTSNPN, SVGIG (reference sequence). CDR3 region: CAWARGGTRSYEQYF. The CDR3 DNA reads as TGTGCCTGGGCGAGGGGGGGCACCCGCTCCTACGAGCAGTACTTC.

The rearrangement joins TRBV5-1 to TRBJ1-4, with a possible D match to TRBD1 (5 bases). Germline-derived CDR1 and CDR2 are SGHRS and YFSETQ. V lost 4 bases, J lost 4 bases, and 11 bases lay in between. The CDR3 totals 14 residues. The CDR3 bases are TGCGCCAGCAGCCTCCAGGGCCGTAATGAAAAACTGTTTTTT. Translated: CASSLQGRNEKLFF.

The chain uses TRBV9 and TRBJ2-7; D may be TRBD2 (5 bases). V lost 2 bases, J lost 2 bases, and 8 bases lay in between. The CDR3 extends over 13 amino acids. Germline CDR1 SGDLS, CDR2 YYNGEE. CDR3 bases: TGTGCCAGCAGCGTGAGCGGAACCTACGAGCAGTACTTC. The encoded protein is CASSVSGTYEQYF.

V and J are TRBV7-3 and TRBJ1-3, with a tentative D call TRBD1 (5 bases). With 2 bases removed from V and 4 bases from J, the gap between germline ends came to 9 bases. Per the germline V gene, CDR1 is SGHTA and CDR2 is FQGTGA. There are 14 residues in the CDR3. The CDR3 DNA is TGTGCCAGCAGCTTAGAGCAGGGCGGAAACACCATATATTTT. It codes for CASSLEQGGNTIYF.

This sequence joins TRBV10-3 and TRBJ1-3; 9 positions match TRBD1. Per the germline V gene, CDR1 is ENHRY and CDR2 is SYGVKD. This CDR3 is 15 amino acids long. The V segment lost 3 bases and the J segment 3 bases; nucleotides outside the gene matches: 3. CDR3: CAISEGQGFGNTIYF. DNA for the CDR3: TGTGCCATCAGTGAAGGACAGGGGTTTGGAAACACCATATATTTT.

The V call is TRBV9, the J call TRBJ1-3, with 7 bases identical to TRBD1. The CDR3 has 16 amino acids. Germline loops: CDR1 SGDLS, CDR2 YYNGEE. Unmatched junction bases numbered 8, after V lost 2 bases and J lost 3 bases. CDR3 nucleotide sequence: TGTGCCAGCAGCGTGTTAGCAGGGGGTAATGGAAACACCATATATTTT. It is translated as CASSVLAGGNGNTIYF.

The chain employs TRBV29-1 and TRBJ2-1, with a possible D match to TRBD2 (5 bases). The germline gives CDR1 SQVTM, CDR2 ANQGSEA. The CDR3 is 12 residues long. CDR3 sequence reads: CSDGGSYNEQFF. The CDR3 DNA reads TGCAGTGATGGAGGCTCCTACAATGAGCAGTTCTTC.

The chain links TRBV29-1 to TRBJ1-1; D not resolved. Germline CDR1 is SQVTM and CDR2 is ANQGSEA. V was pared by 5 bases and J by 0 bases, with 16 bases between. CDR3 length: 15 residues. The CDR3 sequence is CSVTAGWAMNTEAFF. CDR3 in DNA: TGCAGCGTTACTGCTGGCTGGGCCATGAACACTGAAGCTTTCTTT.

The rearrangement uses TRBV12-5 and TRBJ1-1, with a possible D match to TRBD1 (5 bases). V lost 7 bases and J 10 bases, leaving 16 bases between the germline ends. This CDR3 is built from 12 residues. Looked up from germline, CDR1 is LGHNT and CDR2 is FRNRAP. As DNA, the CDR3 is TGTGCTAGTGCCAACCCGGGGGAGGGAGCTTTCTTT. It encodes CASANPGEGAFF.

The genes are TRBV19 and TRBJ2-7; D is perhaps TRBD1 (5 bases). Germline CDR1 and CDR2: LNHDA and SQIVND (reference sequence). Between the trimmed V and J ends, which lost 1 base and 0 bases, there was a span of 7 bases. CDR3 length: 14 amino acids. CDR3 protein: CASSIGGRSYEQYF. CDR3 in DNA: TGTGCCAGTAGTATAGGGGGCCGCTCCTACGAGCAGTACTTC.

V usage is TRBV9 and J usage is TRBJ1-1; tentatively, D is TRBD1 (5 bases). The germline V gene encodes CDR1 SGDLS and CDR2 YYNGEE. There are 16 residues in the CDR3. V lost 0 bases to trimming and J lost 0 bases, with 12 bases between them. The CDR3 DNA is TGTGCCAGCAGCGTAGGAGCAGGAGGGGTGAACACTGAAGCTTTCTTT. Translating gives CASSVGAGGVNTEAFF.

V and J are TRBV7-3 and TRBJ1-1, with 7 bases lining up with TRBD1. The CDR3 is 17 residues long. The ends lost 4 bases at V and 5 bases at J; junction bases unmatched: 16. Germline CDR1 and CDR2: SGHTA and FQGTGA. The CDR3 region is CASSSQPLQGSLTEAFF. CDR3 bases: TGTGCCAGCAGCTCTCAACCACTACAGGGGAGTCTGACTGAAGCTTTCTTT. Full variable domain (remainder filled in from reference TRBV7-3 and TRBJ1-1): GAGVSQTPSNKVTEKGKYVELRCDPISGHTALYWYRQSLGQGPEFLIYFQGTGAADDSGLPNDRFFAVRPEGSVSTLKIQRTERGDSAVYLCASSSQPLQGSLTEAFFGQGTRLTVV.

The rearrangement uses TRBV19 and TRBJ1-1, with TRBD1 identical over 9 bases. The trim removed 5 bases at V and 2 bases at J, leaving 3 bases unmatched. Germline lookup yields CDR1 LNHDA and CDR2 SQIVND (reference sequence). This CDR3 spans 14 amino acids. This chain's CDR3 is CASSWTGANTEAFF. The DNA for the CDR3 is TGTGCCAGTAGTTGGACAGGGGCCAACACTGAAGCTTTCTTT.

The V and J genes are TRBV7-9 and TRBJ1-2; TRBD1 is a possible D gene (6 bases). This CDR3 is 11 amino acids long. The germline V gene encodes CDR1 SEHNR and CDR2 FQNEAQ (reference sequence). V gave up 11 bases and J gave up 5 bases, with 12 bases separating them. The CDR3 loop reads CAAGEKYGYTF. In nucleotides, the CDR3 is TGTGCCGCAGGGGAGAAGTATGGCTACACCTTC.

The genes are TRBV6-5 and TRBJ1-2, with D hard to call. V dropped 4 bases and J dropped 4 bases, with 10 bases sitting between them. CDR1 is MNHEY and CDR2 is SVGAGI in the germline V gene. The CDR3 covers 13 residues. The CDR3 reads CASSFSPGYGYTF. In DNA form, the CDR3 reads TGTGCCAGCAGTTTCTCGCCGGGCTATGGCTACACCTTC.

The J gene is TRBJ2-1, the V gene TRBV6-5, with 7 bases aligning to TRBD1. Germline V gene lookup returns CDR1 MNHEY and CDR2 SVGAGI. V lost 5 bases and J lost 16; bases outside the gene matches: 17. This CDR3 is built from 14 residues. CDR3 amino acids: CASSDTLTGTVDFF. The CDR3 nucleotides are TGTGCCAGCAGTGATACTCTTACCGGGACAGTGGATTTCTTC.

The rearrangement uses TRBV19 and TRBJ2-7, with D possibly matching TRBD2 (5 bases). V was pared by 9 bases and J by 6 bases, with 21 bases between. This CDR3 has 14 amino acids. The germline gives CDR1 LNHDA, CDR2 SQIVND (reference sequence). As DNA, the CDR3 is TGTGCCAGCGCGGGCTCCCGGGCGAGTGGCGAGCAGTACTTC. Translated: CASAGSRASGEQYF.

The CDR3 DNA sequence: TGTGCCACCCTCGAGACTAGTCCCTACGAGCAGTACTTC. Translating it yields CATLETSPYEQYF. The rearrangement joins TRBV6-6 to TRBJ2-7; maybe TRBD2 (6 bases). Germline V CDR1 and CDR2: MNHNY, SVGAGI (reference sequence). The germline V and J ends were trimmed by 10 bases and 2 bases, with 15 bases remaining between them. The CDR3 is 13 amino acids.

The chain's CDR3 is CASSLSGLAGFREQYF. In DNA, the CDR3 is TGTGCCAGCAGTTTATCGGGACTAGCGGGATTTCGCGAGCAGTACTTC. This chain links TRBV27 with TRBJ2-7, with 13 bases aligning to TRBD2. The J segment lost 6 bases and the V segment lost 0 bases, leaving 5 bases of the junction unmatched. The germline V gene has CDR1 MNHEY and CDR2 SMNVEV (reference sequence). CDR3 length: 16 amino acids.